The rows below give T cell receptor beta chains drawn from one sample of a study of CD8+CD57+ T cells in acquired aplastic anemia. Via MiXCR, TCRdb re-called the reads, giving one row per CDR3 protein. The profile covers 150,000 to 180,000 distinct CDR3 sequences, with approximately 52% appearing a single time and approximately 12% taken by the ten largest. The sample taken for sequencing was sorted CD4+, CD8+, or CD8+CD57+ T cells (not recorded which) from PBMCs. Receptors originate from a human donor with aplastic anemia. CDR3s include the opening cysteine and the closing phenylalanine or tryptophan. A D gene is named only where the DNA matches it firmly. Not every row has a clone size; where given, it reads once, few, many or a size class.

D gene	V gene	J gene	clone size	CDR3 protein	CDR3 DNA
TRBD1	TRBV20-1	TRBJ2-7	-	CSAARTGSYEQYF	TGCAGTGCTGCCCGGACAGGTTCCTACGAGCAGTACTTC
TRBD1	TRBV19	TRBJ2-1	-	CASSIGIRDRNEQFF	TGTGCCAGTAGTATAGGGATTAGGGACAGGAATGAGCAGTTCTTC
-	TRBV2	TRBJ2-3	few	CASSLSGITDTQYF	TGTGCCAGCAGTCTTAGTGGGATCACAGATACGCAGTATTTT
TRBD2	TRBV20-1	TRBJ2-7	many	CSAKGSGGPFPYF	TGCAGTGCTAAAGGAAGCGGGGGACCCTTCCCGTACTTC
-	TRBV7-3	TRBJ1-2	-	CASLRRGGGYTF	TGTGCCAGCCTTCGACGGGGGGGGGGCTACACCTTC
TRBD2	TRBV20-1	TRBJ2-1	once	CSASRSLASYINEQFF	TGCAGTGCTAGTAGGTCACTAGCGAGTTACATAAATGAGCAGTTCTTC
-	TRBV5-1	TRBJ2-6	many	CASSLAGTNSGANVLTF	TGCGCCAGCAGCTTAGCCGGGACAAACTCTGGGGCCAACGTCCTGACTTTC
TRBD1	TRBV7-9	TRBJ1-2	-	CASSLGGQGGYGYTF	TGTGCCAGCAGCTTAGGGGGCCAGGGGGGCTATGGCTACACCTTC
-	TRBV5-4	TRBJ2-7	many	CASSLNVGAYEQYF	TGTGCCAGCAGCTTGAACGTAGGAGCCTACGAGCAGTACTTC
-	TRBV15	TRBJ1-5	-	CATSSISQPQHF	TGTGCCACCAGCAGTATCAGCCAGCCCCAGCATTTT
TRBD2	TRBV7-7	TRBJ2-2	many	CASSSTSAGELFF	TGTGCTAGCAGCTCCACTAGCGCCGGGGAGCTGTTTTTT
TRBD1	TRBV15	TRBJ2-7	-	CATSSPSRGQYEQYF	TGTGCCACCAGCAGCCCCTCCAGGGGGCAGTACGAGCAGTACTTC
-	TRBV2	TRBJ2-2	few	CASSSDSQWVTGELFF	TGTGCCAGCAGTTCGGACAGCCAGTGGGTCACCGGGGAGCTGTTTTTT
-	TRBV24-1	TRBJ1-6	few	CATSDFAGHSPLHF	TGTGCCACCAGTGATTTCGCAGGCCATTCACCCCTCCACTTT
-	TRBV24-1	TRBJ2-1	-	CATSDSGRDRGGNEQFF	TGTGCCACCAGTGATTCAGGCCGAGACAGGGGAGGGAATGAGCAGTTCTTC
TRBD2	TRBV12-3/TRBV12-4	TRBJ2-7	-	CASSFSLANEQYF	TGTGCCAGCAGTTTCTCACTAGCGAACGAGCAGTACTTC
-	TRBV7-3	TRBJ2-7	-	CASSLGVGSYEQYF	TGTGCCAGCAGCTTAGGTGTGGGCTCCTACGAGCAGTACTTC
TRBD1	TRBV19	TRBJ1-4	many	CASSNLRDRHEKLFF	TGTGCCAGTAGCAATCTCCGGGACAGGCACGAAAAACTGTTTTTT
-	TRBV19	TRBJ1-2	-	CASSIKQGSYGHTF	TGTGCCAGTAGTATCAAGCAGGGCAGTTATGGCCACACCTTC
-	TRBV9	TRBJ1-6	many	CASSVAGRTNSPLHF	TGTGCCAGCAGCGTAGCGGGCAGGACGAATTCACCCCTCCACTTT
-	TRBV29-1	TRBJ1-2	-	CSVQTYRSYGYTF	TGCAGCGTTCAAACGTACAGGAGTTATGGCTACACCTTC
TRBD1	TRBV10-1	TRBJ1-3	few	CASSESTGRNTIYF	TGCGCCAGCAGTGAGTCGACAGGGAGAAACACCATATATTTT
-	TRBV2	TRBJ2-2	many	CASSPRSGELFF	TGTGCCAGCAGTCCTCGGTCCGGGGAGCTGTTTTTT
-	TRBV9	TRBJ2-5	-	CASSVVPRKETQYF	TGTGCCAGCAGCGTAGTCCCTAGAAAAGAGACCCAGTACTTC
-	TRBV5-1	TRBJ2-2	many	CASSLDRGELFF	TGCGCCAGCAGCTTGGATAGAGGGGAGCTGTTTTTT
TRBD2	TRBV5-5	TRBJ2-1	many	CASSLTSGANEQFF	TGTGCCAGCAGCTTGACTAGCGGGGCCAATGAGCAGTTCTTC
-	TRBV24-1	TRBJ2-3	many	CATSDLTTGPDTQYF	TGTGCCACCAGTGATTTGACGACCGGGCCAGATACGCAGTATTTT
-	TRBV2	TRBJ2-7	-	CASSENLQGYEQYF	TGTGCCAGCAGTGAGAATTTACAGGGCTACGAGCAGTACTTC
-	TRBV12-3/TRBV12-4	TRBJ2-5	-	CASSRTGGGNQETQYF	TGTGCCAGCAGCCGGACCGGGGGAGGAAACCAAGAGACCCAGTACTTC
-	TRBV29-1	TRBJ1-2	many	CSVADLNYGYTF	TGCAGCGTTGCCGACCTTAACTATGGCTACACCTTC
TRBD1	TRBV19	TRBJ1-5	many	CASTPGQGFLVGQPQHF	TGTGCCAGCACCCCGGGACAGGGGTTTCTAGTGGGTCAGCCCCAGCATTTT
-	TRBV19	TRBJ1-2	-	CASSREYNGYTF	TGTGCCAGTAGTAGGGAGTACAATGGCTACACCTTC
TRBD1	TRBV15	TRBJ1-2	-	CATSRDRGQAYGYTF	TGTGCCACCAGCAGAGATCGGGGACAGGCGTATGGCTACACCTTC